Listed here are 19 T cell receptor beta chains from one sample, sequenced in a study of CD8 T cells in ankylosing spondylitis. TCRdb re-called the 5' RACE reads through MiXCR, storing one row per CDR3 protein. The table shows 200,000 to 250,000 distinct CDR3 sequences, with under 8.5% occurring only once. Specimen: blood, either unsorted or a sorted T cell fraction (not recorded which). The receptors shown here come from a female donor with ankylosing spondylitis or in good health (not recorded which).

The chain employs TRBV24-1 and TRBJ2-2; the D gene is possibly TRBD1 (5 bases). Trimming cost V 4 bases and J 4 bases, with 12 bases left between them. CDR1 KGHDR and CDR2 SFDVKD come from the germline V gene. This CDR3 is built from 15 residues. The DNA for the CDR3 is TGTGCCACCAGTGAATCGACAGTTCCCACCGGGGAGCTGTTTTTT. Translated: CATSESTVPTGELFF.

This clonotype was picked up many times. The V and J genes are TRBV5-1 and TRBJ2-2, with 9 bases aligning to TRBD1. The CDR3 is 18 residues long. V was pared by 4 bases and J by 4 bases, with 14 bases of the junction left unmatched. From germline, CDR1 is SGHRS and CDR2 YFSETQ. CDR3 residues: CASSAAKGTGLLTGELFF. Written as DNA, the CDR3 is TGCGCCAGCAGCGCGGCGAAAGGGACAGGGCTCCTCACCGGGGAGCTGTTTTTT.

In this sample, this clonotype turned up many times. This chain links TRBV15 with TRBJ1-6; the D gene is possibly TRBD1 (6 bases). Germline CDR1 reads LNHNV; CDR2 reads YYDKDF (reference sequence). V shed 4 bases and J shed 9 bases, with 16 bases lying between them. The CDR3 runs 15 residues. DNA for the CDR3: TGTGCCACCAGCATGCCAGGGGTCCTCGGTTCACCCCTCCACTTT. As protein: CATSMPGVLGSPLHF.

This clonotype was counted only a few times. J is TRBJ1-4 and V is TRBV30; D is perhaps TRBD1 (5 bases). Germline-derived CDR1 and CDR2 are GTSNPN and SVGIG (reference sequence). This CDR3 comprises 11 residues. CDR3 bases: TGTGCTGTGGCGGGGGTCGGGAAACTGTTTTTT. Protein product: CAVAGVGKLFF.

This clonotype was detected many times. The chain carries TRBV12-3 or TRBV12-4 and TRBJ2-6, with 7 bases that match TRBD1. This CDR3 region has 15 residues. Trimming removed 5 bases from V and 2 bases from J; junction bases left unmatched: 3. This CDR3 reads CASSRGPAGANVLTF. CDR3 sequence (DNA): TGTGCCAGCAGTAGGGGGCCAGCTGGGGCCAACGTCCTGACTTTC.

This clonotype showed up many times. The chain joins TRBV4-3 to TRBJ2-1, with 7 bases matching TRBD1. Unmatched junction bases numbered 3, after V lost 4 bases and J lost 0 bases. The CDR3 consists of 15 residues. Germline CDR1 reads LGHNA; CDR2 reads YSLEER. CDR3 coding DNA: TGCGCCAGCAGCCTGGACAGGCCCTCCTACAATGAGCAGTTCTTC. This codes for CASSLDRPSYNEQFF.

This clonotype has at least ten counts. The chain has TRBV12-5 and TRBJ1-5; 7 positions match TRBD1. CDR1 is LGHNT, CDR2 FRNRAP, per germline. CDR3 size: 13 residues. V lost 6 bases to trimming and J lost 3 bases; unmatched junction nucleotides: 2. For the CDR3, the DNA is TGTGCTAGTGGCAGGGGGATCAATCAGCCCCAGCATTTT. Translating it yields CASGRGINQPQHF.

Ten or more counts support this clonotype. V gene TRBV27 combines with J gene TRBJ2-1; 9 nucleotides agree with TRBD2. V shed 6 bases and J 4 bases; nucleotides not matched to a gene: 10. The CDR3 extends over 16 amino acids. CDR1 MNHEY and CDR2 SMNVEV come from the germline V gene (reference sequence). CDR3 DNA sequence: TGTGCCAGCAGGGCGCCTGGGACTAGCAGATACAATGAGCAGTTCTTC. Translating gives CASRAPGTSRYNEQFF.

This clonotype appeared many times. V and J are TRBV4-1 and TRBJ2-3, with D perhaps matching TRBD2 (5 bases). V was cut by 1 base and J by 2 bases, with 13 bases left in between. Germline values: CDR1 MGHRA, CDR2 YSYEKL. This CDR3 is built from 16 residues. The chain's CDR3 is CASSQGLTTLTDTQYF. The CDR3 DNA is TGCGCCAGCAGCCAAGGACTAACCACCCTCACAGATACGCAGTATTTT.

This clonotype has just a few counts. V and J are TRBV7-2 and TRBJ1-5; D is uncertain. Between the trimmed V and J ends, which lost 5 bases and 3 bases, there was a span of 14 bases. CDR3 length: 15 residues. In germline, CDR1 is SGHTA, CDR2 FQGNSA. The CDR3 reads CASSPLRHPNQPQHF. For the CDR3, the DNA is TGTGCCAGCAGCCCCCTCCGCCATCCCAATCAGCCCCAGCATTTT.

This clonotype appeared many times. The rearrangement uses TRBV20-1 and TRBJ1-5; TRBD1 matches at 7 bases. V was clipped by 3 bases and J by 4 bases; unmatched bases: 3. The length of the CDR3 is 13 residues. Germline V gene lookup returns CDR1 DFQATT and CDR2 SNEGSKA (reference sequence). The CDR3 DNA reads TGCAGTGCTAGGGTGACAGGGAATCAGCCCCAGCATTTT. It translates to CSARVTGNQPQHF.

The J gene is TRBJ1-2, the V gene TRBV6-1; D is uncertain. The CDR3 is 14 residues long. CDR1 and CDR2 (germline): MNHNS, SASEGT. V was pared by 4 bases and J by 3 bases, with 12 bases between. In DNA form, the CDR3 reads TGTGCCAGCAGTGTCCAGATGGTTGACTATGGCTACACCTTC. It codes for CASSVQMVDYGYTF.

This clonotype was counted only a few times. This chain links TRBV18 with TRBJ2-1; TRBD1 matches at 9 bases. The CDR3 has 14 amino acids. From germline, CDR1 is KGHSH and CDR2 LQKENI. J lost 7 bases, V lost 4 bases, and 5 bases had no gene match. DNA of the CDR3: TGTGCCAGCTCACGCACAGGGGGCGAAAATGAGCAGTTCTTC. Translated: CASSRTGGENEQFF.

This sequence joins TRBV10-3 and TRBJ2-5; D gene uncertain. Germline values: CDR1 ENHRY, CDR2 SYGVKD. This CDR3 comprises 12 residues. V was cut by 3 bases and J by 1 base, with 3 bases left in between. Here the CDR3 DNA reads TGTGCCATCAGTGAAACCCAAGAGACCCAGTACTTC. Residues: CAISETQETQYF.

The table lists this clonotype with many counts. The J gene is TRBJ2-3, the V gene TRBV4-3, with D unclear. V was cut by 1 base and J by 1 base, with 12 bases left in between. The CDR3 contains 16 residues. Per germline, CDR1 LGHNA and CDR2 YSLEER. CDR3 bases: TGCGCCAGCAGCCAAGTGTCCCCTAGAGGCACAGATACGCAGTATTTT. Its protein is CASSQVSPRGTDTQYF.

Concerning this clonotype itself: A much larger clone lies a single base off, so this may be a read error. The V gene is TRBV7-6, the J gene TRBJ2-5; D gene uncertain. There are 12 residues in the CDR3. Between the trimmed V and J ends, which lost 7 bases and 5 bases, there was a span of 11 bases. Germline V gene lookup returns CDR1 SGHVS and CDR2 FNYEAQ. For the CDR3, the DNA is TGTGCCAGCAAAGCGAGAGAGGAGACCCAGTACTTC. Translation gives CASKAREETQYF.

In this sample, this clonotype turned up many times. The chain links TRBV14 to TRBJ2-7; D remains unclear. Trimming removed 4 bases at V and 4 bases at J, with 11 bases between. The CDR3 covers 13 residues. Germline loops: CDR1 SGHDN, CDR2 FVKESK. The DNA of the CDR3 is TGTGCCAGCAGCCTACACGGCCAATACGAGCAGTACTTC. Translated, it gives CASSLHGQYEQYF.

Many counts were recorded for this clonotype. This chain connects TRBV6-1 to TRBJ2-1, with 9 bases lining up with TRBD2. The CDR3 runs 15 residues. Germline V gene data show CDR1 as MNHNS and CDR2 as SASEGT. V lost 5 bases, J lost 9 bases, and 11 bases stayed unmatched. The CDR3 DNA is TGTGCCAGCAGTCGAACGAGCGGGGGGCGGGGTGAGCAGTTCTTC. It yields the protein CASSRTSGGRGEQFF.

This clonotype occurred many times. The chain employs TRBV20-1 and TRBJ2-2, with a weak D call TRBD2 (5 bases). This CDR3 is 16 amino acids long. The V end lost 6 bases, the J end lost 2 bases, and 19 bases lay between the germline ends. CDR1 DFQATT and CDR2 SNEGSKA come from the germline V gene (reference sequence). The CDR3: CSAFPGGRGNTGELFF. For the CDR3, the DNA is TGCAGTGCCTTCCCCGGAGGACGGGGAAACACCGGGGAGCTGTTTTTT.